The 3 T cell receptor beta chains below all came from one sample that was sequenced in a study of cytomegalovirus exposure and HLA in healthy donors. Vbeta (60) and Jbeta (13) primers were used in the PCR. Clones were read by immunoSEQ multiplex PCR, and TCRdb kept only the in-frame ones, dropping some. This table has some 100,000 clones, 75% to 85% appearing once. The sequenced sample consisted of PBMCs. Source of these receptors: a woman between 45 and 65 years old in good health and CMV-seropositive.

The V gene is TRBV27, the J gene TRBJ2-7; TRBD1 aligns across 9 bases. The V gene end was trimmed by 4 bases and the J gene end by 1 base; junction bases not matched to a gene: 11. Germline V gene sequence: CDR1 MNHEY, CDR2 SMNVEV (reference sequence). This CDR3 region has 17 residues. As DNA, the CDR3 is TGTGCCAGCAGTTCCTCAGGGACAGGGTTTGGGTCCTACGAGCAGTACTTC. It is translated as CASSSSGTGFGSYEQYF.

This chain uses TRBV2 with TRBJ1-5; TRBD1 aligns across 8 bases. This CDR3 has 17 residues. CDR1 is SNHLY, CDR2 FYNNEI, per germline. V lost 4 bases and J lost 0; bases outside the gene matches: 8. CDR3 sequence (DNA): TGTGCCAGCAGTGGAACGCAGGGGGCAGGTAGCAATCAGCCCCAGCATTTT. This translates into CASSGTQGAGSNQPQHF.

This chain connects TRBV18 to TRBJ1-2; TRBD1 matches 11 bases. CDR1 and CDR2 (germline): KGHSH, LQKENI. The CDR3 contains 15 residues. Unmatched junction bases numbered 5, after V lost 5 bases and J lost 3 bases. The CDR3: CASSSGQGAYYGYTF. For the CDR3, the DNA is TGTGCCAGCTCATCCGGACAGGGGGCTTACTATGGCTACACCTTC. Based on the CDR3 plus reference TRBV18 and TRBJ1-2, the full variable domain is NAGVMQNPRHLVRRRGQEARLRCSPMKGHSHVYWYRQLPEEGLKFMVYLQKENIIDESGMPKERFSAEFPKEGPSILRIQQVVRGDSAAYFCASSSGQGAYYGYTFGSGTRLTVV.